Listed here are 19 T cell receptor beta chains from one sample, sequenced in a study of blood T cell repertoires in COVID-19. Measured with immunoSEQ multiplex PCR; TCRdb has only the in-frame clones, and not every one. The repertoire holds 210,000 or so clones, roughly 80% seen once, with 1.8% in the top ten. The sample taken for sequencing was PBMCs or T cells enriched from blood (not recorded which). The receptors shown here come from a man in his sixties who had recovered from COVID-19.

The chain recombines TRBV6-1 with TRBJ2-2, with D maybe TRBD1 (8 bases). The CDR3 covers 16 residues. Germline CDR1 MNHNS, CDR2 SASEGT. V shed 4 bases and J shed 7 bases, with 19 bases lying between them. The CDR3: CASSGQGTTRGGELFF. CDR3 in DNA: TGTGCCAGCAGTGGACAGGGGACTACAAGGGGCGGGGAGCTGTTTTTT.

The gene calls are TRBV30 and TRBJ2-2; D uncertain. This CDR3 contains 11 residues. V lost 3 bases, J lost 5 bases, and 4 bases lay in between. Germline CDR1 and CDR2: GTSNPN and SVGIG (reference sequence). CDR3 loop: CAWRLTGELFF. Here the CDR3 DNA reads TGTGCCTGGAGGTTAACCGGGGAGCTGTTTTTT.

The rearrangement uses TRBV30 and TRBJ1-1; D might be TRBD1 (5 bases). Trimming took 4 bases from V and 1 from J, leaving 10 bases between them. Germline CDR1 GTSNPN, CDR2 SVGIG (reference sequence). The CDR3 is 13 residues long. CDR3 sequence: CAWIRGANTEAFF. In DNA, the CDR3 is TGTGCCTGGATAAGGGGTGCGAACACTGAAGCTTTCTTT.

This clone was seen only once. Other DNA variants within this sample encode the same CDR3. This rearrangement joins TRBV18 to TRBJ1-1; D is possibly TRBD1 (5 bases). Per germline, CDR1 KGHSH and CDR2 LQKENI. Trimming left V 2 bases short and J 0 bases short, with 7 bases between. The CDR3 has 14 residues. In nucleotides, the CDR3 is TGTGCCAGCTCACCAGACAGACTGAACACTGAAGCTTTCTTT. Translation gives CASSPDRLNTEAFF.

The chain combines TRBV4-3 with TRBJ1-6, with D unresolved. Germline V gene data show CDR1 as LGHNA and CDR2 as YSLEER. The V gene lost 0 bases and the J gene lost 3 bases, with 6 bases spanning the gap. The CDR3 extends over 15 amino acids. The CDR3 protein is CASSQEPVYNSPLHF. In DNA, the CDR3 is TGCGCCAGCAGCCAAGAACCGGTCTATAATTCACCCCTCCACTTT.

The V gene is TRBV5-1, the J gene TRBJ1-2, with D uncertain. Germline V CDR1 and CDR2: SGHRS, YFSETQ. The CDR3 extends over 12 amino acids. The V end lost 2 bases, the J end lost 2 bases, and 4 bases lay between the germline ends. In DNA form, the CDR3 reads TGCGCCAGCAGCTTCCAGAACTATGGCTACACCTTC. Protein product: CASSFQNYGYTF.

This clone is a singleton in its sample. J is TRBJ1-1 and V is TRBV13; D is possibly TRBD1 (5 bases). V gave up 6 bases and J gave up 3 bases, with 11 bases separating them. This CDR3 spans 13 amino acids. Germline V gives CDR1 PRHDT, CDR2 FYEKMQ (reference sequence). In DNA, the CDR3 is TGTGCCAGCAGTTTCGGAGGGGACACTGAAGCTTTCTTT. Its translation is CASSFGGDTEAFF.

The chain combines TRBV6-5 with TRBJ2-7, with 12 nucleotides matching TRBD2. J lost 0 bases, V lost 5 bases, and 2 bases had no gene match. Per the germline V gene, CDR1 is MNHEY and CDR2 is SVGAGI. The CDR3 is 15 residues long. The CDR3 reads CASSRTSGVSYEQYF. The CDR3 coding sequence is TGTGCCAGCAGTCGGACTAGCGGGGTCTCCTACGAGCAGTACTTC.

The chain joins TRBV7-2 to TRBJ2-7; TRBD1 is a possible D gene (5 bases). The CDR3 is 14 amino acids. Deletions cut 1 base from V and 3 bases from J, with 10 bases between. Germline assignment: CDR1 SGHTA and CDR2 FQGNSA. The CDR3 DNA follows: TGTGCCAGCAGCTTAGAACAGGATCTCTACGAGCAGTACTTC. Its translation: CASSLEQDLYEQYF. Full variable domain (outside the CDR3, taken from reference TRBV7-2 and TRBJ2-7): GAGVSQSPSNKVTEKGKDVELRCDPISGHTALYWYRQSLGQGLEFLIYFQGNSAPDKSGLPSDRFSAERTGGSVSTLTIQRTQQEDSAVYLCASSLEQDLYEQYFGPGTRLTVT.

The chain employs TRBV12-3 or TRBV12-4 and TRBJ2-7; no reliable D call. The CDR3 totals 13 residues. Trimming removed 2 bases from V and 1 base from J, with 6 bases in between. CDR3 amino acids: CASSLQMSYEQYF. The CDR3 bases are TGTGCCAGCAGTTTACAGATGTCCTACGAGCAGTACTTC.

This clone is a singleton in its sample. The chain couples TRBV6-5 to TRBJ2-2, with a possible D match to TRBD1 (5 bases). This CDR3 has 14 amino acids. Germline lookup yields CDR1 MNHEY and CDR2 SVGAGI. Trimming left V 8 bases short and J 2 bases short, with 12 bases between. CDR3 sequence (DNA): TGTGCCAGCCTTAGGACACCCAACACCGGGGAGCTGTTTTTT. Encoded protein: CASLRTPNTGELFF.

The V call is TRBV5-5, the J call TRBJ1-5, with D perhaps TRBD1 (5 bases). Trimming pared 5 bases from V and 0 bases from J, leaving 12 bases between. The CDR3 has 15 residues. The germline V gene encodes CDR1 SGHKS and CDR2 YYEKEE (reference sequence). The CDR3 region is CASSRDSYSNQPQHF. Here the CDR3 DNA reads TGTGCCAGCAGTCGAGACAGTTATAGCAATCAGCCCCAGCATTTT.

This chain uses TRBV7-2 with TRBJ1-6, with TRBD1 as a possible D gene (5 bases). The V gene lost 2 bases and the J gene lost 7 bases, with 12 bases spanning the gap. In germline, CDR1 is SGHTA, CDR2 FQGNSA. The CDR3 runs 15 residues. CDR3 sequence: CASSLLGAANSPLHF. Written as DNA, the CDR3 is TGTGCCAGCAGCTTACTAGGGGCCGCCAATTCACCCCTCCACTTT. Supplemented by reference TRBV7-2 and TRBJ1-6, the full variable domain reads GAGVSQSPSNKVTEKGKDVELRCDPISGHTALYWYRQSLGQGLEFLIYFQGNSAPDKSGLPSDRFSAERTGGSVSTLTIQRTQQEDSAVYLCASSLLGAANSPLHFGNGTRLTVT.

The J gene is TRBJ1-6, the V gene TRBV7-9; 8 positions agree with TRBD1. This CDR3 has 16 amino acids. V dropped 5 bases and J dropped 5; count of bases not matched to a gene: 8. Germline-derived CDR1 and CDR2 are SEHNR and FQNEAQ (reference sequence). CDR3 sequence (DNA): TGTGCCAGCAGCCCACTGGCGGACAGGGATAATTCACCCCTCCACTTT. It encodes CASSPLADRDNSPLHF.

The chain uses TRBV7-2 and TRBJ2-5; 7 bases line up with TRBD2. V lost 5 bases and J lost 4; bases outside the gene matches: 1. CDR1 and CDR2 from the germline V gene are SGHTA and FQGNSA. The CDR3 totals 12 residues. CDR3 loop: CASSGGGETQYF. CDR3 bases: TGTGCCAGCAGCGGGGGGGGAGAGACCCAGTACTTC.

The J gene is TRBJ1-1, the V gene TRBV3-1 (or the pseudogene TRBV3-2), with D tentatively TRBD1 (5 bases). The CDR3 has 13 residues. V was trimmed by 4 bases and J by 6 bases, leaving 12 bases between them. From germline, CDR1 is LGHDT and CDR2 YNNKEL (reference sequence). The CDR3 DNA reads TGTGCCAGCAGCCGCGGCAGGGAGGCTGAAGCTTTCTTT. This translates into CASSRGREAEAFF.

This sequence joins TRBV4-1 and TRBJ2-1, with a tentative D call TRBD1 (6 bases). The CDR3 is 19 amino acids. In germline, CDR1 is MGHRA, CDR2 YSYEKL. Trimming took off 0 bases at V and 0 bases at J, with 18 bases between the two ends. The CDR3 DNA reads TGCGCCAGCAGCCAAGAAGGGGACGGGACATCGAGCTCCTACAATGAGCAGTTCTTC. Its protein product is CASSQEGDGTSSSYNEQFF.

V gene TRBV10-2 combines with J gene TRBJ1-1, with D maybe TRBD1 (5 bases). This CDR3 comprises 13 residues. CDR1 is WSHSY and CDR2 is SAAADI in the germline V gene. Trimming pared 1 base from V and 4 bases from J, leaving 7 bases between. CDR3 protein: CASSEYRGTEAFF. CDR3 in DNA: TGCGCCAGCAGTGAGTATAGGGGCACTGAAGCTTTCTTT.

The CDR3 protein is CASSFGTGVDTQYF. The CDR3 DNA is TGTGCCAGCAGTTTCGGAACAGGGGTAGATACGCAGTATTTT. The chain combines TRBV5-5 with TRBJ2-3; 7 nucleotides agree with TRBD1. Germline values: CDR1 SGHKS, CDR2 YYEKEE (reference sequence). V gave up 5 bases and J gave up 5 bases; unmatched junction bases: 8. This CDR3 spans 14 amino acids.